A selection of T cell receptor beta chains follows, all from one sample in a study of long-term antiretroviral therapy in people with HIV. TCRdb keeps only in-frame clones here, not all; method: immunoSEQ multiplex PCR. The sample shows 35,000 to 40,000 clones, roughly 93% of them seen only once. Source: unsorted PBMCs, taken 4.1 years after starting antiretroviral therapy. These receptors came from a woman aged 45-59 years with HIV. Both conserved end residues are part of each CDR3. The order of the fields is clone size, J gene, D gene, V gene, CDR3 DNA, CDR3 protein. D genes are given only for firm matches. Clone size is stated in some rows and not others, as once, few, many or a class when expanded.

clone size: .
J gene: TRBJ1-1
D gene: .
V gene: TRBV4-1
CDR3 DNA: TGCGCCAGCAGCCCCGGACCTCTGAACACTGAAGCTTTCTTT
CDR3 protein: CASSPGPLNTEAFF

clone size: .
J gene: TRBJ1-1
D gene: .
V gene: TRBV2
CDR3 DNA: TGTGCCAGCAGTGAAGCCGAGGCGGACACTGAAGCTTTCTTT
CDR3 protein: CASSEAEADTEAFF

clone size: .
J gene: TRBJ2-7
D gene: .
V gene: TRBV6-1
CDR3 DNA: TGTGCCAGCAGCGACATTGACAGGTTAAGGTACGAGCAGTACTTC
CDR3 protein: CASSDIDRLRYEQYF

clone size: .
J gene: TRBJ1-1
D gene: .
V gene: TRBV19
CDR3 DNA: TGTGCCAGTAGTATAAGGACAGCGAACACTGAAGCTTTCTTT
CDR3 protein: CASSIRTANTEAFF

clone size: .
J gene: TRBJ1-2
D gene: TRBD1
V gene: TRBV6-5
CDR3 DNA: TGTGCCAGCAGTTACCGAGGACAGGGGAATGGCTACACCTTC
CDR3 protein: CASSYRGQGNGYTF

clone size: .
J gene: TRBJ1-1
D gene: TRBD1
V gene: TRBV30
CDR3 DNA: TGTGCCTGGAGTGCCTTGGACAGGGAGGGGGCCTGGGCTTTCTTT
CDR3 protein: CAWSALDREGAWAFF

clone size: .
J gene: TRBJ1-1
D gene: TRBD1
V gene: TRBV11-3
CDR3 DNA: TGTGCCAGCAGCCCTCGACAGGGGAAGAACACTGAAGCTTTCTTT
CDR3 protein: CASSPRQGKNTEAFF

clone size: .
J gene: TRBJ1-2
D gene: TRBD1
V gene: TRBV30
CDR3 DNA: TGTGCCTGGAGTACAGGGGACTATGGCTACACCTTC
CDR3 protein: CAWSTGDYGYTF

clone size: .
J gene: TRBJ1-6
D gene: TRBD1
V gene: TRBV6-5
CDR3 DNA: TGTGCCACCAAGGGACAGGGGGTCTCCCTGGCACCCCTCCACTTT
CDR3 protein: CATKGQGVSLAPLHF

clone size: .
J gene: TRBJ1-5
D gene: .
V gene: TRBV25-1
CDR3 DNA: TGTGCCACCCTCGGCGATCTCAATCAGCCCCAGCATTTT
CDR3 protein: CATLGDLNQPQHF

clone size: .
J gene: TRBJ1-4
D gene: .
V gene: TRBV5-1
CDR3 DNA: TGCGCCAGCAGCCCGGGGGTATCTAATGAAAAACTGTTTTTT
CDR3 protein: CASSPGVSNEKLFF

clone size: .
J gene: TRBJ2-5
D gene: .
V gene: TRBV7-2
CDR3 DNA: TGTGCCAGCAGCCAAACAGGGCCCTGGGAGACCCAGTACTTC
CDR3 protein: CASSQTGPWETQYF

clone size: .
J gene: TRBJ2-5
D gene: .
V gene: TRBV11-3
CDR3 DNA: TGTGCCAGCAGCCTAGGGTCGGGGGAACAAGAGACCCAGTACTTC
CDR3 protein: CASSLGSGEQETQYF

clone size: few
J gene: TRBJ2-7
D gene: .
V gene: TRBV6-6
CDR3 DNA: TGTGCCAGCAGTACGAAGACCTACGAGCAGTACTTC
CDR3 protein: CASSTKTYEQYF

clone size: .
J gene: TRBJ2-1
D gene: TRBD2
V gene: TRBV5-1
CDR3 DNA: TGCGCCAGCAGCGCGAGACTAGCGGGGGGACCCAGCTCCTACAATGAGCAGTTCTTC
CDR3 protein: CASSARLAGGPSSYNEQFF

clone size: .
J gene: TRBJ2-1
D gene: .
V gene: TRBV7-3
CDR3 DNA: TGTGCCAGCAGCTTAGCGTTCGGAAGCGGCAATGAGCAGTTCTTC
CDR3 protein: CASSLAFGSGNEQFF

clone size: .
J gene: TRBJ2-7
D gene: .
V gene: TRBV2
CDR3 DNA: TGTGCCAGCAGTGACCCCGGCGAGCAGTACTTC
CDR3 protein: CASSDPGEQYF

clone size: .
J gene: TRBJ2-7
D gene: TRBD1
V gene: TRBV27
CDR3 DNA: TGTGCCAGCAGTCCCGGACAGGGTCCTAGGGAGCAGTACTTC
CDR3 protein: CASSPGQGPREQYF

clone size: .
J gene: TRBJ2-7
D gene: TRBD2
V gene: TRBV5-6
CDR3 DNA: TGTGCCAGCAGCTTGTCCGGGGGGGCGTCCTACGAGCAGTACTTC
CDR3 protein: CASSLSGGASYEQYF

clone size: .
J gene: TRBJ2-3
D gene: TRBD2
V gene: TRBV4-1
CDR3 DNA: TGCGCCAGCAGCCCGACTAGCGGGGGGGCATTTTCAGATACGCAGTATTTT
CDR3 protein: CASSPTSGGAFSDTQYF